These 16 T cell receptor beta chains came from one sample sequenced in a study of beta chain features in type 1 diabetes. Expressed TCRB transcripts were sequenced after all isolated RNA was converted to cDNA. The protocol was immunoSEQ multiplex PCR, while the TCRdb copy is restricted to in-frame clones and leaves out a portion. The sample contains 400,000 to 600,000 clones, about 30% of which appear only once. The specimen was naive CD4+ T cells from blood. The source of these receptors is a man between 18 and 29 years old in good health.

Comment on this clone: An end of the junction differs from the germline gene, which may be a read error. The J gene is TRBJ2-7, the V gene TRBV28, with 8 bases lining up with TRBD1. The CDR3 length is 13 residues. Germline V gene lookup returns CDR1 MDHEN and CDR2 SYDVKM. CDR3 in DNA: TGTGCCAGCAGTTTATCGAGGACAGGGCAGCTACCCTTC. Translation: CASSLSRTGQLPF.

This clone appeared a few times. The chain uses TRBV2 and TRBJ2-3, with D possibly being TRBD1 (5 bases). The germline V gene has CDR1 SNHLY and CDR2 FYNNEI. V was pared by 3 bases and J by 4 bases, with 5 bases between. This CDR3 has 12 amino acids. The CDR3 region has the DNA TGTGCCAGCAGTGAGGGGCCAGATACGCAGTATTTT. Amino acid sequence: CASSEGPDTQYF.

This clone was recorded a few times. The V call is TRBV29-1, the J call TRBJ1-2; D call uncertain. The CDR3 length is 13 residues. The germline V gene encodes CDR1 SQVTM and CDR2 ANQGSEA. The V and J ends lost 5 bases and 5 bases respectively, with 15 bases between them. DNA for the CDR3: TGCAGCGTTAGGCAAGATCTAACTTATGGCTACACCTTC. Its protein is CSVRQDLTYGYTF.

The chain carries TRBV6-6 and TRBJ2-5, with 9 bases that match TRBD2. V lost 0 bases, J lost 5 bases, and 7 bases stayed unmatched. The CDR3 loop spans 16 amino acids. CDR1 and CDR2 from the germline V gene are MNHNY and SVGAGI (reference sequence). CDR3 bases: TGTGCCAGCAGTTACTCGGGAATAGCGGGAGCCGAGACCCAGTACTTC. Translating it yields CASSYSGIAGAETQYF.

This sequence joins TRBV7-2 and TRBJ2-7; D is unclear. Per germline, CDR1 SGHTA and CDR2 FQGNSA. The CDR3 covers 13 residues. Deletions cut 1 base from V and 4 bases from J, with 8 bases between. The CDR3 loop reads CASSLGVLYEQYF. The CDR3 region has the DNA TGTGCCAGCAGCTTAGGGGTGTTATACGAGCAGTACTTC.

The chain has TRBV4-3 and TRBJ2-1, with unresolved D. There are 18 residues in the CDR3. The germline CDR1 and CDR2 sequences are LGHNA and YSLEER. Trimming removed 1 base at V and 0 bases at J, with 16 bases between. CDR3 region: CASSQVDSARSSYNEQFF. In DNA form, the CDR3 reads TGCGCCAGCAGCCAAGTGGATAGTGCAAGGAGCTCCTACAATGAGCAGTTCTTC.

This clone occurred a few times. The chain recombines TRBV5-1 with TRBJ2-7, with TRBD1 matching 10 bases. There are 14 residues in the CDR3. Losses at the gene ends were 4 bases for V and 4 bases for J; bases not matched to a gene: 5. Per germline, CDR1 SGHRS and CDR2 YFSETQ. In DNA, the CDR3 is TGCGCCAGCAGCCCCGGGACAGGGGTATACGAGCAGTACTTC. It translates to CASSPGTGVYEQYF. The full variable domain, completed using reference TRBV5-1 and TRBJ2-7, is KAGVTQTPRYLIKTRGQQVTLSCSPISGHRSVSWYQQTPGQGLQFLFEYFSETQRNKGNFPGRFSGRQFSNSRSEMNVSTLELGDSALYLCASSPGTGVYEQYFGPGTRLTVT.

The chain uses TRBV9 and TRBJ2-1, with TRBD2 identical over 7 bases. The V and J ends lost 3 bases and 5 bases, in that order; junction bases with no gene match: 5. Germline CDR1 and CDR2: SGDLS and YYNGEE. The CDR3 contains 14 residues. The CDR3 region is CASSASGIHNEQFF. In nucleotides, the CDR3 is TGTGCCAGCAGCGCGAGCGGGATCCACAATGAGCAGTTCTTC.

The chain combines TRBV4-1 with TRBJ2-7; D is possibly TRBD2 (5 bases). The CDR3 consists of 13 residues. V lost 3 bases to trimming and J lost 13 bases, with 19 bases between them. Looked up from germline, CDR1 is MGHRA and CDR2 is YSYEKL. This CDR3 is CASSQVGISVRYF. The CDR3 nucleotides are TGCGCCAGCAGCCAGGTGGGGATTAGCGTCAGATACTTC.

The table lists this clone with a few counts. The V and J genes are TRBV28 and TRBJ2-7; TRBD1 matches 8 bases. V was pared by 1 base and J by 3 bases, with 5 bases of the junction left unmatched. Germline CDR1 MDHEN, CDR2 SYDVKM. This CDR3 region has 15 residues. CDR3 sequence (DNA): TGTGCCAGCAGTTTATTTTCAGGGGGCTTCTACGAGCAGTACTTC. It is translated as CASSLFSGGFYEQYF.

The table lists this clone with a few counts. The CDR3, as DNA: TGCAGCGCCAGGGGGCCGGACCACGAGCAGTACTTC. Its protein is CSARGPDHEQYF. The chain joins TRBV29-1 to TRBJ2-7, with TRBD1 matching 8 bases. The length of the CDR3 is 12 residues. CDR1 SQVTM and CDR2 ANQGSEA come from the germline V gene. The V segment lost 7 bases and the J segment 5 bases; nucleotides outside the gene matches: 7.

This clone was found a few times. The J gene is TRBJ2-7, the V gene TRBV7-2; TRBD1 agrees at 8 bases. Germline lookup yields CDR1 SGHTA and CDR2 FQGNSA. Trimming cost V 5 bases and J 0 bases; bases outside gene matches: 3. The CDR3 length is 14 residues. This CDR3 reads CASSSRGLSYEQYF. DNA for the CDR3: TGTGCCAGCAGCAGCAGGGGGCTCTCCTACGAGCAGTACTTC.

A few counts support this clone. This same CDR3 is encoded by further DNA sequences in the sample. V is TRBV7-2 and J is TRBJ2-7; no clear D gene. V lost 1 base to trimming and J lost 0 bases, with 7 bases between them. The CDR3 covers 14 residues. In germline, CDR1 is SGHTA, CDR2 FQGNSA. CDR3 coding DNA: TGTGCCAGCAGCTTAGTGGGTAGCTCCTACGAGCAGTACTTC. This encodes CASSLVGSSYEQYF.

This chain connects TRBV7-2 to TRBJ2-1; 11 nucleotides agree with TRBD2. Germline loops: CDR1 SGHTA, CDR2 FQGNSA. Trimming cost V 5 bases and J 5 bases; bases outside gene matches: 5. The CDR3 is 15 amino acids. CDR3 DNA sequence: TGTGCCAGCAGCCCGGGACTAGCGGACAACAATGAGCAGTTCTTC. This sequence encodes CASSPGLADNNEQFF.

This clone came up a few times. The chain combines TRBV28 with TRBJ2-7, with a tentative D call TRBD1 (6 bases). This CDR3 has 12 amino acids. V lost 6 bases and J 6 bases, leaving 12 bases between the germline ends. CDR1 is MDHEN and CDR2 is SYDVKM in the germline V gene. In DNA, the CDR3 is TGTGCCAGCAGGTTAACAGGGTTCGAGCAGTACTTC. Translation: CASRLTGFEQYF.

The chain combines TRBV29-1 with TRBJ2-3, with a tentative D call TRBD1 (5 bases). The CDR3 runs 16 residues. The germline CDR1 and CDR2 sequences are SQVTM and ANQGSEA. V gave up 3 bases and J gave up 4 bases, with 20 bases separating them. CDR3 sequence (DNA): TGCAGCGTTGAGGCAAAGGAGTACACAGGAGCAGATACGCAGTATTTT. Translation gives CSVEAKEYTGADTQYF.